The rows below give T cell receptor beta chains drawn from one sample of a study of blood T cell repertoires in COVID-19. Assay: immunoSEQ multiplex PCR; the TCRdb copy retains only in-frame clones and omits some. This table holds 140,000 to 150,000 clones, roughly four fifths found once. Sample: peripheral blood. The receptors originated from a human donor with acute or convalescent COVID-19. The donor label of this sample is uncertain. CDR3s include the opening cysteine and the closing phenylalanine or tryptophan. Each record gives: D gene, J gene, V gene, clone size, CDR3 DNA, CDR3 protein. The D gene is left open where the match is weak. Clone sizes are given selectively: once, few, many, or a class where the clone is expanded.

>TRBD2|TRBJ2-2|TRBV7-9|-
TGTGCCAGCAGCTTAGCGGGGGGGAAGAGCACCGGGGAGCTGTTTTTT
CASSLAGGKSTGELFF
>TRBD1|TRBJ1-1|TRBV19|-
TGTGCCAGCTCCGAGGGGGCAGGTTTTGGGGCTGAAGCTTTCTTT
CASSEGAGFGAEAFF
>TRBD1|TRBJ1-5|TRBV18|few
TGTGCCAGCTCATCGGGGACAGGAGGCAATCAGCCCCAGCATTTT
CASSSGTGGNQPQHF
>TRBD1|TRBJ2-7|TRBV2|-
TGTGCCACGGGGAGACAGGGAGTCCACGAGCAGTACTTC
CATGRQGVHEQYF
>-|TRBJ1-3|TRBV5-1|-
TGCGCCAGCACGGGGGACGGAACCCTAACTGGAAACACCATATATTTT
CASTGDGTLTGNTIYF
>TRBD1|TRBJ2-2|TRBV24-1|-
TGTGCCATCTTCGACAGGGGGGCCGGGGAGCTGTTTTTT
CAIFDRGAGELFF
>-|TRBJ1-1|TRBV6-5|few
TGTGCCAGCTTTACCCCCGGGAACACTGAAGCTTTCTTT
CASFTPGNTEAFF
>-|TRBJ1-6|TRBV12-3/TRBV12-4|-
TGTGCCAGCAGTTTAGCGGGGGGTCTGCCCCTCCACTTT
CASSLAGGLPLHF
>-|TRBJ2-3|TRBV3-1/TRBV3-2|-
TGTGCCAGCAGCGATCAGTGGAGAGGAGAAGATACGCAGTATTTT
CASSDQWRGEDTQYF
>TRBD2|TRBJ2-5|TRBV27|-
TGTGCCAGTTGGCTAGCGGGGGCCCAAGAGACCCAGTACTTC
CASWLAGAQETQYF
>-|TRBJ1-3|TRBV6-5|-
TGTGCCAGCAGTTCTTCCCGGAGCTCTGGAAACACCATATATTTT
CASSSSRSSGNTIYF
>-|TRBJ2-5|TRBV15|-
TGTGCCACCAGCAGGTGGGGAGAGGAGACCCAGTACTTC
CATSRWGEETQYF
>-|TRBJ2-1|TRBV18|-
TGTGCCAGCTCACCAAACAGACAGGCAAACAATGAGCAGTTCTTC
CASSPNRQANNEQFF
>-|TRBJ1-5|TRBV3-1/TRBV3-2|-
TGTGCCAGCAGCCACAGGGGCAATCAGCCCCAGCATTTT
CASSHRGNQPQHF
>TRBD2|TRBJ2-1|TRBV2|-
TGTGCCACCACGACTAGCGGGGGGCTGGGGATGTACAATGAGCAGTTCTTC
CATTTSGGLGMYNEQFF
>-|TRBJ1-6|TRBV3-1/TRBV3-2|-
TGTGCCAGCAGCCCCGGGAGCCTACCCCTCCACTTT
CASSPGSLPLHF
>TRBD2|TRBJ2-1|TRBV12-3/TRBV12-4|-
TGTGCCAGCAGTTTTGTCGGGGGGAATGAGCAGTTCTTC
CASSFVGGNEQFF
>TRBD1|TRBJ1-1|TRBV14|-
TGTGCCAGCAGGAAGGGACAGGGGAACACTGAAGCTTTCTTT
CASRKGQGNTEAFF
>-|TRBJ2-7|TRBV12-3/TRBV12-4|-
TGTGCCAGCAGTTTAAGTGTGGAGGGGCAGTACTTC
CASSLSVEGQYF
>TRBD2|TRBJ2-5|TRBV15|-
TGTGCCACCAGCAGAGGGGGGGGGTGGTCTTCGGGAGAGACCCAGTACTTC
CATSRGGGWSSGETQYF